This TCR beta chain was captured by sequencing in a study of blood T cell repertoires in COVID-19. The method was immunoSEQ multiplex PCR; TCRdb's version includes in-frame clones alone and lacks a portion of them. The sample records about 28,000 clones, about 92% being singletons. Germline CDR1 LGHDT, CDR2 YNNKEL (reference sequence). This CDR3 contains 15 residues. J was trimmed by 6 bases and V by 6 bases; bases with no gene match: 7. This receptor was identified in a woman between 65 and 79 years old with COVID-19, enrolled during active disease. The chain uses TRBV3-1 (or the pseudogene TRBV3-2) and TRBJ2-1; 11 bases map to TRBD2. The source material was peripheral blood. The CDR3: CASRLTSGSPNEQFF. As DNA, the CDR3 is TGTGCCAGCAGATTAACTAGCGGGAGTCCCAATGAGCAGTTCTTC.